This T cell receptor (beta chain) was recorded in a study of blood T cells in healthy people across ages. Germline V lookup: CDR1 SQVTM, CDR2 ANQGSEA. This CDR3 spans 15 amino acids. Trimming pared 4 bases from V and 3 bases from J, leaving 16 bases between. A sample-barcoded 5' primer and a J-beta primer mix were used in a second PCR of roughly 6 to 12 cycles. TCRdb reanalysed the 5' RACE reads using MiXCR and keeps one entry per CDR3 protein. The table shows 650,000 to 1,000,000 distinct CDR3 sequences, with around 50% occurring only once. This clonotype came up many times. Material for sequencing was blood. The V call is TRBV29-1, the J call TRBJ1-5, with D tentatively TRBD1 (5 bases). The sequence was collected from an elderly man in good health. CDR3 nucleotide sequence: TGCAGCGTTGTCCCCGTGGGGGGGAACAATCAGCCCCAGCATTTT. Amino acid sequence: CSVVPVGGNNQPQHF.